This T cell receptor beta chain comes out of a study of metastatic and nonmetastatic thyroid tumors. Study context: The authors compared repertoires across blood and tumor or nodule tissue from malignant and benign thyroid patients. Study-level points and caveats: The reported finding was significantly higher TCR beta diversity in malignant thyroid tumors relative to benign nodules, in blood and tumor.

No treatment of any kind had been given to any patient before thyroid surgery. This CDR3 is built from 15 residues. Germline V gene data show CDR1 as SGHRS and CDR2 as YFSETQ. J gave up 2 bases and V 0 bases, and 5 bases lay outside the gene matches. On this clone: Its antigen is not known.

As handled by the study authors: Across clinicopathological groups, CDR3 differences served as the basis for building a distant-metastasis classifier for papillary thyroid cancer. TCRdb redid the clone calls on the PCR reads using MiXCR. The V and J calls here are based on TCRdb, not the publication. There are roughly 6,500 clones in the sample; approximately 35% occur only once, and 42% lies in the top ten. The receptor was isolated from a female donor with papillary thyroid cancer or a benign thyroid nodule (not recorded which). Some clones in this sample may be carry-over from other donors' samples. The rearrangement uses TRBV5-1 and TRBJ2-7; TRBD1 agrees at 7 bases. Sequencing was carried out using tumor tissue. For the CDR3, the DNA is TGCGCCAGCAGCTTGGTTCAGGGGGTTCCCTACGAGCAGTACTTC. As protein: CASSLVQGVPYEQYF.